This T cell receptor (beta chain) was profiled in a study of T-cell reconstitution after alpha-beta-depleted transplantation in children. Unique molecular identifiers featured in how the TCRbeta library was prepared. TCRdb called the PCR reads again in MiXCR, with one record for every CDR3 protein. The repertoire holds 350,000 to 500,000 distinct CDR3 sequences, over 40% seen once, with 27% in the top ten. Trimming removed 2 bases at V and 3 bases at J, with 15 bases between. The CDR3 runs 16 residues. The germline V gene encodes CDR1 MNHEY and CDR2 SMNVEV (reference sequence). The TCR comes from a girl aged 2-10 years with aplastic anemia, due to receive a stem cell transplant. The sequences come from PBMCs, collected before TCRalphabeta/CD19-depleted stem cell transplant. The gene calls are TRBV27 and TRBJ2-3; D may be TRBD1 or TRBD2 (5 bases each). CDR3 bases: TGTGCCAGCAGTTTACCCTCCGGGGACCCAACAGATACGCAGTATTTT. Amino acids: CASSLPSGDPTDTQYF.